This TCR beta chain was captured in a study of T-cell memory formation after mild COVID-19 (dated by TCRdb to the early 2020s). Context from the whole study: Most TCR sequence clusters were specific to one of the two donors. Longitudinal TCRalpha and TCRbeta repertoire sequencing tracked T-cell clones expanding and contracting after mild COVID-19 in a couple of donors. The cohort comprised two young, previously healthy adult volunteers, one female and one male. Results the study describes overall, beyond this receptor: From day 15 to 85, contracting clones showed balanced CD4/CD8 phenotypes, whereas a second wave of clones that expanded from day 15 to 37 leaned towards CD4+. Some responding clones were detected in pre-infection memory, which suggested that pre-existing cross-reactive memory T cells had joined the SARS-CoV-2 response. SARS-CoV-2 specificity of the second-wave clones peaking on day 37 was not confirmed. Contracting CD4+ clones turned up mainly in the CM and EM memory subsets, whereas EMRA was where CD8+ clones were enriched. Only two mild cases were covered in the study, and larger cohorts including severe cases with pre-infection samples were considered necessary.

This clonotype was seen a handful of times. What this receptor recognizes is not known. The record has no base qualities; no much larger clone is one base away. Ficoll-Paque density gradient centrifugation was used to isolate PBMCs. The CDR3 sequence holds 15 residues, the cysteine and phenylalanine included. Just CDR3 DNA is preserved here, 45 bases in frame from base 1. V has 3 bases trimmed and J has 2 bases trimmed; junction bases matching no gene number 7. CDR1 SGHAT and CDR2 FQNNGV are derived from the germline V gene. Instrument used: Illumina NovaSeq 6000. TCRalpha and TCRbeta cDNA libraries were constructed by 5'RACE with constant-segment primers, with sample barcodes and unique molecular identifiers being introduced. Trizol reagent was used to extract RNA from every sample. Amplification of the libraries took two PCR steps, and the second step added a second sample barcode plus Illumina TruSeq adapters. Libraries were sequenced on an Illumina NovaSeq with 2 x 150 bp paired-end reads. Concerning the study's data processing: Demultiplexing of reads and collapsing into UMI-guided consensus sequences were performed with migec v1.2.7. With mixcr v2.1.11, UMI consensuses were aligned to TRA and TRB V and J templates and assembled into clonotypes. Clonotypes were classified as expanded or contracted when called significant by both edgeR and NoisET, with noise models trained on biological replicates. For edgeR calls, the cutoffs were a false discovery rate-adjusted p below 0.01 and a log2 fold-change threshold of 1. PCA with hierarchical clustering of max-normalized trajectories of the 1000 most abundant clonotypes was used as exploratory dynamics analysis. Separately sequenced CD4+ and CD8+ repertoires were used to assign a CD4 or CD8 phenotype to each responding clone. The raw public reads went through TCRdb reprocessing: fastp at Q25, MiXCR clone calling, in-frame beta chains kept. Records with the same CDR3 protein are collapsed into one entry carrying the most frequent genes and DNA. The V and J calls were not made by the authors but by TCRdb's processing. The sample data list about 140,000 distinct CDR3 sequences, and more than 13% of these were observed just once. The ten most abundant clones make up approximately 30% of the sample.

The sample consisted of PBMCs or a T cell subset sorted from them (not recorded which). This receptor was obtained from an adult woman who had mild COVID-19 (a few samples of this study predate the infection). The sample titles of this study are shuffled in the database, so cell type and time point are left out; the donor was told from shared clones. The sequence is built from TRBV11-2 and TRBJ2-7; the junction holds 7 bases that match TRBD1. The CDR3 reads CASSFVGQRTYEQYF. DNA sequence: TGTGCCAGCAGCTTTGTGGGACAGCGTACCTACGAGCAGTACTTC.